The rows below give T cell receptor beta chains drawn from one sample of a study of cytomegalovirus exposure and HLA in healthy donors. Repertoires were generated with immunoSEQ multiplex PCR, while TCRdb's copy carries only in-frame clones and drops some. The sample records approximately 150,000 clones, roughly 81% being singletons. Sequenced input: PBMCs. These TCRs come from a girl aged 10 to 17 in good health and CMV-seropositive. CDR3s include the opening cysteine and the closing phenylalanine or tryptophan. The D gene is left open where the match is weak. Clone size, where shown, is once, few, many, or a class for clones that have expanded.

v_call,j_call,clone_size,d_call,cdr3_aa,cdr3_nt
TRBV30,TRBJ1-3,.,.,CAWGPGVSGNTIYF,TGTGCCTGGGGACCGGGGGTCTCTGGAAACACCATATATTTT
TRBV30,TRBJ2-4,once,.,CAWNGQGDIQYF,TGTGCCTGGAACGGGCAGGGCGACATTCAGTACTTC
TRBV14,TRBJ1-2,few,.,CASTKEGNYGYTF,TGTGCCAGCACAAAGGAGGGGAACTATGGCTACACCTTC
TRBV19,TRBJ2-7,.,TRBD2,CASSIGPGTSGVSSYEQYF,TGTGCCAGTAGTATAGGCCCCGGGACTAGCGGGGTTAGCTCCTACGAGCAGTACTTC
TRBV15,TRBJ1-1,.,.,CATALDRRRLEAFF,TGTGCCACCGCTCTGGATCGACGGAGGCTTGAAGCTTTCTTT
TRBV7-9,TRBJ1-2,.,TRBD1,CASRPRDRGGLGYGYTF,TGTGCCAGCAGACCCCGGGACAGGGGGGGTCTGGGCTATGGCTACACCTTC
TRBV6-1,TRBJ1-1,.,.,CASSVNRDTEAFF,TGTGCCAGCAGTGTGAACAGGGACACTGAAGCTTTCTTT
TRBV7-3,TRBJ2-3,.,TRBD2,CASSLKGVAGGNTDTQYF,TGTGCCAGCAGCTTAAAGGGGGTAGCGGGGGGAAACACAGATACGCAGTATTTT
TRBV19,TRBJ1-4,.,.,CASSIGGGAAEEKLFF,TGTGCCAGTAGTATAGGAGGCGGGGCGGCGGAAGAAAAACTGTTTTTT
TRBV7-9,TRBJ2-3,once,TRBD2,CASSWTSGVDTQYF,TGTGCCAGCAGCTGGACTAGCGGGGTAGATACGCAGTATTTT
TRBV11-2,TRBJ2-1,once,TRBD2,CASSSGTKGIF,TGTGCCAGCAGTAGCGGGACTAAAGGCATCTTC
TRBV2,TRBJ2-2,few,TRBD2,CASSPVAGGHGELFF,TGTGCCAGCAGTCCAGTTGCGGGGGGGCACGGGGAGCTGTTTTTT
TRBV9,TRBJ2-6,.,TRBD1,CASSVARNRGAGANVLTF,TGTGCCAGCAGCGTAGCTCGGAACAGGGGGGCAGGGGCCAACGTCCTGACTTTC
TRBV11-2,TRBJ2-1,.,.,CASSPRGATYNEQFF,TGTGCCAGCAGCCCCCGGGGGGCGACCTACAATGAGCAGTTCTTC
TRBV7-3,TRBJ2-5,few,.,CASSLAGRKETQYF,TGTGCCAGCAGCCTAGCAGGGAGGAAGGAGACCCAGTACTTC
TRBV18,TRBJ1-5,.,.,CASSPPGSENQPQHF,TGTGCCAGCTCACCGCCGGGATCCGAAAATCAGCCCCAGCATTTT
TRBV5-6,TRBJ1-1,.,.,CASTPLADNTEAFF,TGTGCCAGCACCCCGTTAGCCGACAACACTGAAGCTTTCTTT
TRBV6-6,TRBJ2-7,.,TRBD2,CASSYASGGAYEQYF,TGTGCCAGCAGTTACGCTAGCGGGGGGGCCTACGAGCAGTACTTC
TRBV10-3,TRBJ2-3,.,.,CAISEFGTPDTQYF,TGTGCCATCAGCGAGTTCGGTACCCCAGATACGCAGTATTTT
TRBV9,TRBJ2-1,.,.,CASSVAMSSYNEQFF,TGTGCCAGCAGCGTAGCCATGAGCTCCTACAATGAGCAGTTCTTC
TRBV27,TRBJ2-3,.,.,CASIPLRESTDTQYF,TGTGCCAGCATCCCCCTCCGGGAGAGCACAGATACGCAGTATTTT
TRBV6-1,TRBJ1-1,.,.,CASSEAPRPGTEAFF,TGTGCCAGCAGTGAAGCCCCCAGGCCGGGGACTGAAGCTTTCTTT
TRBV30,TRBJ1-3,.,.,CAWTLGWRNTIYF,TGTGCCTGGACTCTTGGTTGGCGAAACACCATATATTTT
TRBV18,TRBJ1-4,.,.,CASSPTVQGATNEKLFF,TGTGCCAGCTCACCAACGGTACAGGGCGCAACTAATGAAAAACTGTTTTTT
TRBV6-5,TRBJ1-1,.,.,CASSYSVQNTEAFF,TGTGCCAGCAGTTACTCGGTACAGAACACTGAAGCTTTCTTT
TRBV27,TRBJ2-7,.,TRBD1,CASRTGQVYEQYF,TGTGCCAGCAGGACCGGACAGGTCTACGAGCAGTACTTC
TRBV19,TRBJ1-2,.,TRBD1,CASSIGQGALNGYTF,TGTGCCAGTAGTATAGGACAGGGGGCGTTAAATGGCTACACCTTC
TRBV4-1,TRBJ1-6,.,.,CASSQVEGKNSPLHF,TGCGCCAGCAGCCAAGTGGAGGGTAAGAATTCACCCCTCCACTTT
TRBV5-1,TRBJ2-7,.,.,CASSLGTSNYEQYF,TGCGCCAGCAGCTTGGGGACATCGAACTACGAGCAGTACTTC
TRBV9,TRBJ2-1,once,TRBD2,CASSSGGRSNEQFF,TGTGCCAGCAGCTCGGGGGGGCGATCCAATGAGCAGTTCTTC
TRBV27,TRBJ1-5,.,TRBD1,CASGRQGEVPQHF,TGTGCCAGCGGCCGACAGGGCGAAGTGCCCCAGCATTTT
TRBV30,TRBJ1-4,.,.,CAWSLSGLEKLFF,TGTGCCTGGAGCCTTAGCGGGTTAGAAAAACTGTTTTTT
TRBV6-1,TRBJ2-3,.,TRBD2,CASSERLAGNTDTQYF,TGTGCCAGCAGTGAAAGACTAGCGGGAAACACAGATACGCAGTATTTT
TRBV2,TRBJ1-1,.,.,CASSTNTEAFF,TGTGCCAGCAGCACTAACACTGAAGCTTTCTTT
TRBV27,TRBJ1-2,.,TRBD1,CASASLDRGYGYTF,TGTGCCAGTGCCAGCTTGGACAGGGGTTATGGCTACACCTTC
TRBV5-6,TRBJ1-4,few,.,CASSLGPGSGEKLFF,TGTGCCAGCAGCTTGGGACCAGGGTCAGGAGAAAAACTGTTTTTT
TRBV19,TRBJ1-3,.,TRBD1,CASSIRTGIAGNTIYF,TGTGCCAGTAGTATTCGGACAGGTATTGCTGGAAACACCATATATTTT
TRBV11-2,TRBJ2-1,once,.,CASSLDPRGSSYNEQFF,TGTGCCAGCAGCTTAGATCCTAGGGGGAGCTCCTACAATGAGCAGTTCTTC
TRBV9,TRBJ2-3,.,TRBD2,CASSASGGVTDTQYF,TGTGCCAGCAGCGCCTCGGGGGGGGTCACAGATACGCAGTATTTT
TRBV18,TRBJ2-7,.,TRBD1,CASSRGQENEQYF,TGTGCCAGCTCACGGGGACAGGAGAACGAGCAGTACTTC
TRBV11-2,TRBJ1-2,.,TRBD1,CASSLEPQAGGFGYGYTF,TGTGCCAGCAGCTTAGAACCCCAAGCAGGGGGCTTTGGCTATGGCTACACCTTC
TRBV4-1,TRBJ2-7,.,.,CASSHGGNYEQYF,TGCGCCAGCAGCCACGGCGGGAATTACGAGCAGTACTTC
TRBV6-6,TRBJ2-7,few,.,CASRDGSSYEQYF,TGTGCCAGCAGAGACGGGAGCTCCTACGAGCAGTACTTC
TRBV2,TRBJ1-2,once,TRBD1,CASSPQGDRGSYTF,TGTGCCAGCAGCCCCCAGGGGGACAGGGGGTCTTACACCTTC
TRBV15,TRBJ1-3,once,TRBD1,CATSRDDDRVTGNTIYF,TGTGCCACCAGCAGAGATGACGACAGGGTCACTGGAAACACCATATATTTT
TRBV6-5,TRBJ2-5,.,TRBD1,CASSYSSGGETQYF,TGTGCCAGCAGTTACTCGTCAGGGGGAGAGACCCAGTACTTC
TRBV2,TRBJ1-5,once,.,CASSEAEIGANQPQHF,TGTGCCAGCAGTGAGGCAGAAATAGGGGCCAATCAGCCCCAGCATTTT
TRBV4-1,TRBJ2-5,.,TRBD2,CASSPLNSGGEETQYF,TGCGCCAGCAGCCCACTGAATAGCGGGGGGGAAGAGACCCAGTACTTC
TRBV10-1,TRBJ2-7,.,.,CASSESGAGLNEQYF,TGCGCCAGCAGTGAGTCAGGGGCAGGATTGAACGAGCAGTACTTC
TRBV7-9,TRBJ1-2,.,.,CASSSSGANGYTF,TGTGCCAGCAGCTCAAGTGGAGCAAATGGCTACACCTTC
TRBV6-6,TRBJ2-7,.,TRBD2,CASKTSGGGEQYF,TGTGCCAGCAAAACTAGCGGGGGGGGCGAGCAGTACTTC
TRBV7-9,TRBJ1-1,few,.,CASSPGQNTEAFF,TGTGCCAGCAGCCCCGGACAGAACACTGAAGCTTTCTTT
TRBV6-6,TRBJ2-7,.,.,CASCPGVLYEQYF,TGTGCCAGCTGCCCAGGGGTTCTATACGAGCAGTACTTC
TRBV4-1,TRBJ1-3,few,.,CASSQDKTGKVEWGNTIYF,TGCGCCAGCAGCCAAGATAAAACAGGGAAAGTGGAGTGGGGAAACACCATATATTTT
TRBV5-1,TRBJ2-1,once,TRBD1,CASSHPTGPNEQFF,TGCGCCAGCAGCCACCCGACAGGGCCCAATGAGCAGTTCTTC
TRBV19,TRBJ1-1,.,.,CASSIARASEAFF,TGTGCCAGTAGTATAGCCAGGGCTAGTGAAGCTTTCTTT
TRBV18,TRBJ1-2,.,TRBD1,CASSPNRGRSGYTF,TGTGCCAGCTCACCGAACAGGGGGCGGAGTGGCTACACCTTC
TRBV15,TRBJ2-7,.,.,CATSRDGGVSYEQYF,TGTGCCACCAGCAGAGATGGTGGAGTCTCCTACGAGCAGTACTTC
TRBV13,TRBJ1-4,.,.,CATFRQGTNEKLFF,TGTGCCACCTTTCGTCAGGGAACTAATGAAAAACTGTTTTTT